Below, 13 T cell receptor beta chains from the same sample are listed, as sequenced in a study of T cell changes during pregnancy in multiple sclerosis. Repertoires were generated with immunoSEQ multiplex PCR, while TCRdb's copy carries only in-frame clones and drops some. The data show under 75,000 clones, around nine tenths seen once. This specimen consisted of CD4+ T cells from peripheral blood mononuclear cells, obtained after pregnancy. All receptors come from a female donor with multiple sclerosis, enrolled in a pregnancy study.

V usage is TRBV18 and J usage is TRBJ1-1, with a possible D match to TRBD1 (5 bases). Germline V CDR1 and CDR2: KGHSH, LQKENI. The CDR3 runs to 13 residues. V was shortened by 6 bases and J by 1 base, with 9 bases between the two germline ends. Here the CDR3 reads CASSGGGNTEAFF. CDR3 DNA sequence: TGTGCCAGCTCCGGGGGGGGGAACACTGAAGCTTTCTTT.

The rearrangement uses TRBV18 and TRBJ2-2, with D maybe TRBD1 (6 bases). The CDR3 is made up of 14 amino acids. Germline V gene lookup returns CDR1 KGHSH and CDR2 LQKENI. The V end was cut by 6 bases, the J end by 6 bases, with 14 bases between. The CDR3 DNA reads as TGTGCCAGCTCTCTACAGGGAGCCCCCGGGGAGCTGTTTTTT. Its protein product is CASSLQGAPGELFF.

The chain combines TRBV9 with TRBJ1-2, with 9 bases that match TRBD1. Germline-derived CDR1 and CDR2 are SGDLS and YYNGEE. This CDR3 is built from 13 residues. After removal of 4 bases from V and 8 bases from J, the junction contained 6 bases not matched to a gene. The DNA of the CDR3 is TGTGCCAGCAGCATACAGGGGGCCGACGGCTACACCTTC. This translates into CASSIQGADGYTF.

CDR3: CASRAGTVEQYF. DNA for the CDR3: TGTGCCAGCAGAGCCGGGACAGTCGAGCAGTACTTC. The rearrangement uses TRBV7-2 and TRBJ2-7; TRBD1 agrees at 7 bases. CDR1 is SGHTA, CDR2 FQGNSA, per germline. The length of the CDR3 is 12 residues. Unmatched junction bases numbered 5, after V lost 6 bases and J lost 6 bases.

The chain uses TRBV28 and TRBJ2-7; 8 bases align to TRBD1. With 6 bases clipped from V and 4 bases from J, the junction kept 8 bases outside the gene matches. The germline CDR1 and CDR2 sequences are MDHEN and SYDVKM. The CDR3 is 14 residues long. For the CDR3, the DNA is TGTGCCAGCAGAGGCACCGGACAGGGTTACGAGCAGTACTTC. It codes for CASRGTGQGYEQYF.

This clone was picked up one time. The chain employs TRBV6-6 and TRBJ2-5, with TRBD1 matching 7 bases. The V gene's germline CDR1 is MNHNY and CDR2 SVGAGI (reference sequence). V shed 0 bases and J 2 bases; nucleotides not matched to a gene: 6. The CDR3 extends over 16 amino acids. In DNA, the CDR3 is TGTGCCAGCAGTTACTCGCGACAGGGAGCTCAAGAGACCCAGTACTTC. Encoded protein: CASSYSRQGAQETQYF.

V gene TRBV7-9 combines with J gene TRBJ2-3; TRBD1 agrees at 7 bases. CDR1 is SEHNR and CDR2 is FQNEAQ in the germline V gene (reference sequence). Trimming removed 5 bases from V and 6 bases from J; junction bases left unmatched: 11. This CDR3 spans 15 amino acids. The CDR3 loop reads CASSGDSYPADTQYF. The CDR3 region has the DNA TGTGCCAGCAGCGGGGACAGTTATCCGGCCGATACGCAGTATTTT. Supplemented by reference TRBV7-9 and TRBJ2-3, the full variable domain reads DTGVSQNPRHKITKRGQNVTFRCDPISEHNRLYWYRQTLGQGPEFLTYFQNEAQLEKSRLLSDRFSAERPKGSFSTLEIQRTEQGDSAMYLCASSGDSYPADTQYFGPGTRLTVL.

This chain joins TRBV5-1 and TRBJ1-1; 8 nucleotides line up with TRBD1. CDR1 is SGHRS, CDR2 YFSETQ, per germline. The CDR3 length is 15 residues. The junction had 5 bases not matched to a gene; V was cut back by 3 bases and J by 1 base. The CDR3 DNA follows: TGCGCCAGCAGCTCCCTCGGACAGGGGAACACTGAAGCTTTCTTT. Translation gives CASSSLGQGNTEAFF.

J is TRBJ2-7 and V is TRBV28; TRBD1 is a possible D gene (5 bases). V lost 5 bases and J lost 3, with 14 bases in between. Germline V lookup: CDR1 MDHEN, CDR2 SYDVKM. The CDR3 has 14 amino acids. In nucleotides, the CDR3 is TGTGCCAGCAGTACTCCAGGGAAATACTACGAGCAGTACTTC. This gives the protein CASSTPGKYYEQYF.

The chain recombines TRBV2 with TRBJ2-1; TRBD2 matches at 11 bases. Germline assignment: CDR1 SNHLY and CDR2 FYNNEI. CDR3 size: 15 residues. The J segment lost 3 bases and the V segment lost 6 bases, leaving 4 bases of the junction unmatched. This chain's CDR3 is CASRPGLAGYNEQFF. In nucleotides, the CDR3 is TGTGCCAGCAGGCCCGGACTAGCGGGCTACAATGAGCAGTTCTTC.

The genes are TRBV18 and TRBJ2-3; maybe TRBD2 (5 bases). The CDR3 is made up of 15 amino acids. Trimming removed 3 bases from V and 2 bases from J, with 12 bases in between. The germline gives CDR1 KGHSH, CDR2 LQKENI. CDR3 sequence (DNA): TGTGCCAGCTCACCTCTTAGCGAGAACACAGATACGCAGTATTTT. Protein: CASSPLSENTDTQYF.

The rearrangement uses TRBV30 and TRBJ1-2, with D perhaps matching TRBD1 (5 bases). Germline CDR1 reads GTSNPN; CDR2 reads SVGIG (reference sequence). The germline V and J ends were trimmed by 4 bases and 3 bases, with 9 bases remaining between them. This CDR3 has 12 amino acids. CDR3 in amino acids: CAWTLTDYGYTF. The DNA of the CDR3 is TGTGCCTGGACCTTGACAGACTATGGCTACACCTTC.

The sample holds a few counts of this clone. V and J are TRBV30 and TRBJ1-4; unclear D gene. The CDR3 contains 13 residues. Trimming took off 0 bases at V and 7 bases at J, with 9 bases between the two ends. The germline V gene has CDR1 GTSNPN and CDR2 SVGIG (reference sequence). The CDR3 sequence: CAWSVLMGEKLFF. Written as DNA, the CDR3 is TGTGCCTGGAGTGTACTAATGGGTGAAAAACTGTTTTTT.